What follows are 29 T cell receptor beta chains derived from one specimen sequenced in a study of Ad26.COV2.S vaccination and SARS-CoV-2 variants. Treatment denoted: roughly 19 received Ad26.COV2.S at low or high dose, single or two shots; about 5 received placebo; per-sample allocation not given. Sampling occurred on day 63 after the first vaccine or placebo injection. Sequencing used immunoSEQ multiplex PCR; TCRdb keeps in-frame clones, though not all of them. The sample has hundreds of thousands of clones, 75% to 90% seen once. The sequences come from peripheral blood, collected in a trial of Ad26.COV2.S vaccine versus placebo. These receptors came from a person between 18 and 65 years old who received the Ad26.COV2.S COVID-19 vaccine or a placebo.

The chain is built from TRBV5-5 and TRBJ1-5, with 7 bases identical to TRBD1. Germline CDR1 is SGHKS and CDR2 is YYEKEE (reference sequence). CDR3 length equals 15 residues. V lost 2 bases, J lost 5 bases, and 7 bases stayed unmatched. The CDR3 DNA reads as TGTGCCAGCAGCTTCGACAGGGATAGGGATCAGCCCCAGCATTTT. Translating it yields CASSFDRDRDQPQHF.

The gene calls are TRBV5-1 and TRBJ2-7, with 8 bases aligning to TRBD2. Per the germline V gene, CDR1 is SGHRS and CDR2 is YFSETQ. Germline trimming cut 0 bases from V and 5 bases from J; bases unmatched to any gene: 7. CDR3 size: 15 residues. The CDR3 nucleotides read TGCGCCAGCAGCTTGGCACCAGCGGGAGACAACGAGCAGTACTTC. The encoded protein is CASSLAPAGDNEQYF.

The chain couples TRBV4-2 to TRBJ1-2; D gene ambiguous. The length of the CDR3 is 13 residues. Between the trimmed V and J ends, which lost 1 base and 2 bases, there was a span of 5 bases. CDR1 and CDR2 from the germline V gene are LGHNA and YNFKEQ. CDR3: CASSQGLNYGYTF. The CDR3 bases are TGTGCCAGCAGCCAAGGGCTGAACTATGGCTACACCTTC.

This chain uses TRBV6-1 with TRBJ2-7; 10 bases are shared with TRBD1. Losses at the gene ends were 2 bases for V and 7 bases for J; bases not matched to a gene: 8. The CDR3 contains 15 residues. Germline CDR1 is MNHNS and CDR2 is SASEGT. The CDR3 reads CASSELGTGVREQYF. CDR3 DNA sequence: TGTGCCAGCAGTGAATTGGGGACAGGGGTTAGAGAGCAGTACTTC.

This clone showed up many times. CDR3 nucleotide sequence: TGCGCCAGCAGCCCTAATAACCAAAACATTCAGTACTTC. Amino acid sequence: CASSPNNQNIQYF. The rearrangement joins TRBV5-1 to TRBJ2-4; unclear D gene. The V gene's germline CDR1 is SGHRS and CDR2 YFSETQ. This CDR3 region has 13 residues. The V end was cut by 4 bases, the J end by 5 bases, with 10 bases between.

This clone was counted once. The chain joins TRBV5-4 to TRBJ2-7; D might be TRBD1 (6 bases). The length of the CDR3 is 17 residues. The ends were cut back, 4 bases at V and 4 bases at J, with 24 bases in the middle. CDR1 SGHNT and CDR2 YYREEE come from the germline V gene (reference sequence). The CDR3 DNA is TGTGCCAGCAGCCCGACGATGGGGGCAGGGGCCAATTACGAGCAGTACTTC. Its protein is CASSPTMGAGANYEQYF.

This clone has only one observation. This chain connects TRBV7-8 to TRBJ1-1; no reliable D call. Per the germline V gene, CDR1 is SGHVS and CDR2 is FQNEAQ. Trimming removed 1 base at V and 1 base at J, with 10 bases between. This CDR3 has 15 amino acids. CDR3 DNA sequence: TGTGCCAGCAGCTTAGAATGGGAGGGGAACACTGAAGCTTTCTTT. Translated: CASSLEWEGNTEAFF.

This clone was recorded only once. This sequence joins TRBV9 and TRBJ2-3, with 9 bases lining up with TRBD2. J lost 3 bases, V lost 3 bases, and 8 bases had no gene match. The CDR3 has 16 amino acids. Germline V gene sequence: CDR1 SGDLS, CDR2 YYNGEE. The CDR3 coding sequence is TGTGCCAGCAGCGGTAGCGGGAGTGGGTTAACAGATACGCAGTATTTT. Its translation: CASSGSGSGLTDTQYF.

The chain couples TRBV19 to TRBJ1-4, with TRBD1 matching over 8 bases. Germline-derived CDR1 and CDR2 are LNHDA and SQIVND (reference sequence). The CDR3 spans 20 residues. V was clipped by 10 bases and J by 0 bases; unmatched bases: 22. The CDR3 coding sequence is TGTGCCACCTCAACACTGGGACAGGCCTTTACCCTTGCAACTAATGAAAAACTGTTTTTT. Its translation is CATSTLGQAFTLATNEKLFF.

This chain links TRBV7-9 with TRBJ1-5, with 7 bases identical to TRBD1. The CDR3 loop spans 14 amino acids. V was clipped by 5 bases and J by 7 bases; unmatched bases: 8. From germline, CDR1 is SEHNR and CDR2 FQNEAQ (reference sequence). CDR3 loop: CASSPKGAGQPQHF. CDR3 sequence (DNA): TGTGCCAGCAGCCCGAAGGGGGCCGGCCAGCCCCAGCATTTT.

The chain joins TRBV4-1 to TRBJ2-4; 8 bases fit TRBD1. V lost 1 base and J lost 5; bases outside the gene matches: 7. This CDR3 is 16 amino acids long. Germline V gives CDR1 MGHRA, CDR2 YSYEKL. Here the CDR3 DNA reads TGCGCCAGCAGCCAAGTGGGCCCGGGACAGGAAAACATTCAGTACTTC. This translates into CASSQVGPGQENIQYF.

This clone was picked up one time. CDR3 DNA sequence: TGTGCCAGCAGCCCCTCGTGGCCGGGCACCGGGGAGCTGTTTTTT. Translated, it gives CASSPSWPGTGELFF. The rearrangement links TRBV9 to TRBJ2-2, with D hard to call. Per germline, CDR1 SGDLS and CDR2 YYNGEE. The germline V and J ends were trimmed by 4 bases and 4 bases, with 14 bases remaining between them. The CDR3 covers 15 residues.

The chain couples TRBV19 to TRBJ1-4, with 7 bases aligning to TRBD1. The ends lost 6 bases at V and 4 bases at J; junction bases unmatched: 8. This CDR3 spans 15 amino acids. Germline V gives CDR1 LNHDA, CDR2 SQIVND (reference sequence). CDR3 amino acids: CASRESGTDNEKLFF. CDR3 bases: TGTGCCAGTAGGGAAAGCGGGACAGATAATGAAAAACTGTTTTTT. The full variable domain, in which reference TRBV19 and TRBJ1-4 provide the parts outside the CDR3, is DGGITQSPKYLFRKEGQNVTLSCEQNLNHDAMYWYRQDPGQGLRLIYYSQIVNDFQKGDIAEGYSVSREKKESFPLTVTSAQKNPTAFYLCASRESGTDNEKLFFGSGTQLSVL.

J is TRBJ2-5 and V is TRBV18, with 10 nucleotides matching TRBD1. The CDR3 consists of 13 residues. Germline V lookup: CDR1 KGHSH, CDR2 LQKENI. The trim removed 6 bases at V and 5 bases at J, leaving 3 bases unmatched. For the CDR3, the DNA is TGTGCCAGCTCCCCGGACAGGGGGGAGACCCAGTACTTC. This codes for CASSPDRGETQYF.

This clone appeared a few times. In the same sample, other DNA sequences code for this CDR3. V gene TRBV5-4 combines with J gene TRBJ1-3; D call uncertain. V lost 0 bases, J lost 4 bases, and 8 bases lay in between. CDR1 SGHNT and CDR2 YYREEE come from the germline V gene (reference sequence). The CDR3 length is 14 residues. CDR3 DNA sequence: TGTGCCAGCAGCTTGGGAGGGTCGGGAAACACCATATATTTT. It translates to CASSLGGSGNTIYF.

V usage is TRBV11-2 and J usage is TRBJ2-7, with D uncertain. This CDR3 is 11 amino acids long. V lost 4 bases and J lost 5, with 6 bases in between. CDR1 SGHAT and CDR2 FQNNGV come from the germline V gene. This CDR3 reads CASSSTHEQYF. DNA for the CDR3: TGTGCCAGCAGCTCTACACACGAGCAGTACTTC.

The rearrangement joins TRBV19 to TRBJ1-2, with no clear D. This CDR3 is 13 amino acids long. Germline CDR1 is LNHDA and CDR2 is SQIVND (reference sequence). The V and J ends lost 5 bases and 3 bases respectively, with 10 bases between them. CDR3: CASSRLTDYGYTF. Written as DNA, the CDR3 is TGTGCCAGTAGTCGTCTCACCGACTATGGCTACACCTTC.

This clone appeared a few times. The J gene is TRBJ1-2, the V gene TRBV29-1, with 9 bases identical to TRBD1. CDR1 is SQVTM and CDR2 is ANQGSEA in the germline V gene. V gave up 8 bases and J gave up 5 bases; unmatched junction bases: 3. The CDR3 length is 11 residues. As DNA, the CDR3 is TGCAGCTCTGGGACAGGGTATGGCTACACCTTC. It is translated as CSSGTGYGYTF.

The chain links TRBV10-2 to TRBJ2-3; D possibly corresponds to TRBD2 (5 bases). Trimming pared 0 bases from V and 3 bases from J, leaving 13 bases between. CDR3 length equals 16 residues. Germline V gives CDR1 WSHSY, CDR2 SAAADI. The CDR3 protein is CASSESRRGLTDTQYF. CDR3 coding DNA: TGCGCCAGCAGTGAGTCCCGGCGCGGGTTAACAGATACGCAGTATTTT.

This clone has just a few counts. The CDR3 DNA reads TGTGCCACCATCGACAGGGAGGGTGGAAACACCATATATTTT. It translates to CATIDREGGNTIYF. The chain recombines TRBV19 with TRBJ1-3; 7 nucleotides align to TRBD1. The CDR3 runs 14 residues. Germline CDR1 and CDR2: LNHDA and SQIVND (reference sequence). The junction had 9 bases not matched to a gene; V was cut back by 10 bases and J by 3 bases.

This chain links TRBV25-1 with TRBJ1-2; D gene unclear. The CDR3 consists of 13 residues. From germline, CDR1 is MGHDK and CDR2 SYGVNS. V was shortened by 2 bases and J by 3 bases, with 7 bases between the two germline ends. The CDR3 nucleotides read TGTGCCAGCAGTGAACGAAGGGACTATGGCTACACCTTC. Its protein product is CASSERRDYGYTF.

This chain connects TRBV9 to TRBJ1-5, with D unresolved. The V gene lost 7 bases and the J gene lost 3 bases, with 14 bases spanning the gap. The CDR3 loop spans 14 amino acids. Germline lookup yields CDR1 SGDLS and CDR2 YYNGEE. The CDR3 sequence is CASSEGSYNQPQHF. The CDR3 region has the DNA TGTGCCAGCTCAGAGGGAAGCTACAATCAGCCCCAGCATTTT.

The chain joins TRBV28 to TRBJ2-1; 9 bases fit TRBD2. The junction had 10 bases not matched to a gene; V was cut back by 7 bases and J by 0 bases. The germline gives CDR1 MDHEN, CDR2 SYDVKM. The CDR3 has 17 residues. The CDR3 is CASTSGAGPSSYNEQFF. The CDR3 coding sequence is TGTGCCAGCACTAGCGGGGCGGGCCCCAGCTCCTACAATGAGCAGTTCTTC.

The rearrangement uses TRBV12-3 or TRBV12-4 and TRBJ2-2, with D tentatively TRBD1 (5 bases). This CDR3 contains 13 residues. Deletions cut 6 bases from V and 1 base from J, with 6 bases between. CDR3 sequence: CASRTVNTGELFF. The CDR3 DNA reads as TGTGCCAGCAGGACAGTGAACACCGGGGAGCTGTTTTTT.

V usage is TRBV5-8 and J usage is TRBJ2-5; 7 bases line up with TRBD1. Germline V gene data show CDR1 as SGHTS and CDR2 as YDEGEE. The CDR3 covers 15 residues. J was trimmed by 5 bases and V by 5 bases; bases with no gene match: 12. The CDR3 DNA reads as TGTGCCAGCAGGCACCGGGACAGCGGCGGGGAGACCCAGTACTTC. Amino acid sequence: CASRHRDSGGETQYF.

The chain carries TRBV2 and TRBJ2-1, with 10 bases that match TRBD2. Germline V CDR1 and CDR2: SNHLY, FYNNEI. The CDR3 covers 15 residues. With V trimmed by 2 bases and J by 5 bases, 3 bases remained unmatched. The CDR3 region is CASSESLAGDNEQFF. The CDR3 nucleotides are TGTGCCAGCAGTGAAAGTCTAGCGGGGGACAATGAGCAGTTCTTC. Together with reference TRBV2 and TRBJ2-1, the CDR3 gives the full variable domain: EPEVTQTPSHQVTQMGQEVILRCVPISNHLYFYWYRQILGQKVEFLVSFYNNEISEKSEIFDDQFSVERPDGSNFTLKIRSTKLEDSAMYFCASSESLAGDNEQFFGPGTRLTVL.

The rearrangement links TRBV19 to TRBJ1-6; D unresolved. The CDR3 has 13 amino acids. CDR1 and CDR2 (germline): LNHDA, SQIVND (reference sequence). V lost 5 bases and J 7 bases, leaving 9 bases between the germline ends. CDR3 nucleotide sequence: TGTGCCAGTAGTGACATCCAGAATTCACCCCTCCACTTT. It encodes CASSDIQNSPLHF.

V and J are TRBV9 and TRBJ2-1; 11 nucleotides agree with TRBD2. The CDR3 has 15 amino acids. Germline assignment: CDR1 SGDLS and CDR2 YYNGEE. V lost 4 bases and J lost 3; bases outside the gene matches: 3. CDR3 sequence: CASSLLAGGYNEQFF. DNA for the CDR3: TGTGCCAGCAGCCTTCTAGCGGGGGGCTACAATGAGCAGTTCTTC.

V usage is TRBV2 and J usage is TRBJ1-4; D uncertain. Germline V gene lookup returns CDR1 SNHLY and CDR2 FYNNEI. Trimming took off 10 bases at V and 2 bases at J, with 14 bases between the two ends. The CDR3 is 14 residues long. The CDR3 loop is CANPETPTNEKLFF. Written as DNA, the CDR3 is TGTGCCAATCCAGAGACACCTACTAATGAAAAACTGTTTTTT. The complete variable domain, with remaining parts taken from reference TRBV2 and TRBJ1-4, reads EPEVTQTPSHQVTQMGQEVILRCVPISNHLYFYWYRQILGQKVEFLVSFYNNEISEKSEIFDDQFSVERPDGSNFTLKIRSTKLEDSAMYFCANPETPTNEKLFFGSGTQLSVL.